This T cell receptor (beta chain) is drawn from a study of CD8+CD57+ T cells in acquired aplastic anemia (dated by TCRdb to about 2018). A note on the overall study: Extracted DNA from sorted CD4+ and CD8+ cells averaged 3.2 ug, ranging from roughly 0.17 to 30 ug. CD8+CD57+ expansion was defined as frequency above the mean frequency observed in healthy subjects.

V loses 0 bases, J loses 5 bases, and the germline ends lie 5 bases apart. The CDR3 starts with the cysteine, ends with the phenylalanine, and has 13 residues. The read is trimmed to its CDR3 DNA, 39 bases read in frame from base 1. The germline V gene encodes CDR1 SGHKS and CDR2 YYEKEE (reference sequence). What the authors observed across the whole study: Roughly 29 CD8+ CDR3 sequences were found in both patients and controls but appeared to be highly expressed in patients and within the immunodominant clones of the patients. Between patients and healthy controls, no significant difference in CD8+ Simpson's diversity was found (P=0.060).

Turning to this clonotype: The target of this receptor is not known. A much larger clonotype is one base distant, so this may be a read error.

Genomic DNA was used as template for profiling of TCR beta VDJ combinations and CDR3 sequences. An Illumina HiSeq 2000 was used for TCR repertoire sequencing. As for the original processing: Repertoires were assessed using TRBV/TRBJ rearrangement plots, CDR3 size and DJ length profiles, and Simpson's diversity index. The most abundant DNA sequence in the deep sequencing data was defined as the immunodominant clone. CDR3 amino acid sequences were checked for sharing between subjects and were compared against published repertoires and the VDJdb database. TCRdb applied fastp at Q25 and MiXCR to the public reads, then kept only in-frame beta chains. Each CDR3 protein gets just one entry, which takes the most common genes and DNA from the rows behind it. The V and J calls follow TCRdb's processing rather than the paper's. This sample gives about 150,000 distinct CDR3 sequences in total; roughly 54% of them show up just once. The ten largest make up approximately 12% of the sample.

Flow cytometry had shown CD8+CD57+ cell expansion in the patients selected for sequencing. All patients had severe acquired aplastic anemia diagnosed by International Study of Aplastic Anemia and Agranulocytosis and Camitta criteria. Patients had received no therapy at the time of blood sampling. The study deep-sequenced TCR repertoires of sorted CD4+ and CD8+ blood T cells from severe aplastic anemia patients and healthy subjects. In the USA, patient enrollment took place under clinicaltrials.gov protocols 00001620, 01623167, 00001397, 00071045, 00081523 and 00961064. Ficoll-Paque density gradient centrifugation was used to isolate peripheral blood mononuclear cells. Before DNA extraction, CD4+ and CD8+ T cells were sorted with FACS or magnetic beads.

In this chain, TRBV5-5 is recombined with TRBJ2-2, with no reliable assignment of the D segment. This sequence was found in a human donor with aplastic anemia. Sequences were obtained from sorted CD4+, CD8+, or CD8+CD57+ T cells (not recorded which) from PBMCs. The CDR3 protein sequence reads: CASSLGCTGELFF. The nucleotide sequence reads TGTGCCAGCAGCTTGGGGTGTACCGGGGAGCTGTTTTTT.